This passage covers 12 T cell receptor beta chains from one sample sequenced in a study of blood T cell repertoires in COVID-19. Assay used: immunoSEQ multiplex PCR; TCRdb lists only in-frame clones, some missing. Here the sample spans around 40,000 clones, around 86% being singletons. Source material: peripheral blood. Receptor source: a man aged 45-65 years with active COVID-19.

The chain combines TRBV12-3 or TRBV12-4 with TRBJ1-2; 11 bases match TRBD1. This CDR3 has 13 amino acids. The ends lost 6 bases at V and 8 bases at J; junction bases unmatched: 5. CDR3 region: CASRWDRGDGYTF. CDR3 DNA sequence: TGTGCCAGCAGATGGGACAGGGGGGACGGCTACACCTTC.

The chain uses TRBV27 and TRBJ1-2; 8 bases match TRBD1. V gave up 7 bases and J gave up 4 bases; unmatched junction bases: 5. The CDR3 runs to 13 residues. Looked up from germline, CDR1 is MNHEY and CDR2 is SMNVEV (reference sequence). The CDR3 sequence is CASTRGTGYGYTF. Here the CDR3 DNA reads TGTGCCAGCACCAGAGGGACAGGCTATGGCTACACCTTC.

The chain combines TRBV6-5 with TRBJ1-1, with D hard to call. Per the germline V gene, CDR1 is MNHEY and CDR2 is SVGAGI. Trimming took off 4 bases at V and 0 bases at J, with 9 bases between the two ends. The CDR3 spans 14 residues. The CDR3 coding sequence is TGTGCCAGCAGTTTGACCGGGGTGAACACTGAAGCTTTCTTT. Its protein product is CASSLTGVNTEAFF.

The chain recombines TRBV30 with TRBJ1-1; D uncertain. In germline, CDR1 is GTSNPN, CDR2 SVGIG (reference sequence). The CDR3 has 12 residues. V lost 2 bases and J lost 8, with 12 bases in between. In DNA, the CDR3 is TGTGCCTGGAGTATAGCTATGAGGGAAGCTTTCTTT. It yields the protein CAWSIAMREAFF.

This sequence joins TRBV19 and TRBJ2-1; 9 bases line up with TRBD2. Germline trimming cut 3 bases from V and 8 bases from J; bases unmatched to any gene: 8. CDR1 LNHDA and CDR2 SQIVND come from the germline V gene (reference sequence). The CDR3 contains 15 residues. This chain's CDR3 is CASSISGTSSHEQFF. The CDR3, as DNA: TGTGCCAGTAGTATTAGCGGGACTAGCTCCCATGAGCAGTTCTTC. The whole variable domain, filled in from reference TRBV19 and TRBJ2-1, reads DGGITQSPKYLFRKEGQNVTLSCEQNLNHDAMYWYRQDPGQGLRLIYYSQIVNDFQKGDIAEGYSVSREKKESFPLTVTSAQKNPTAFYLCASSISGTSSHEQFFGPGTRLTVL.

The rearrangement uses TRBV10-3 and TRBJ2-2; TRBD2 might be the D (5 bases). CDR3 length equals 14 residues. The germline V gene encodes CDR1 ENHRY and CDR2 SYGVKD. V lost 3 bases to trimming and J lost 7 bases, with 12 bases between them. CDR3 amino acids: CAISESRGIGELFF. CDR3 sequence (DNA): TGTGCCATCAGTGAATCACGGGGAATCGGGGAGCTGTTTTTT.

This clone was observed once. This rearrangement joins TRBV4-1 to TRBJ2-1; D remains ambiguous. The CDR3 has 13 residues. Trimming left V 2 bases short and J 4 bases short, with 6 bases between. Germline V gene data show CDR1 as MGHRA and CDR2 as YSYEKL. DNA of the CDR3: TGCGCCAGCAGCCAATCAGGTTACAATGAGCAGTTCTTC. It translates to CASSQSGYNEQFF.

J is TRBJ1-4 and V is TRBV2, with a weak D call TRBD1 (6 bases). The CDR3 contains 13 residues. Germline V gene sequence: CDR1 SNHLY, CDR2 FYNNEI. V was clipped by 4 bases and J by 8 bases, with 11 bases between them. The CDR3 spells CASSVGGAEKLFF. As DNA, the CDR3 is TGTGCCAGCAGTGTCGGGGGGGCGGAAAAACTGTTTTTT.

The gene calls are TRBV6-2 or TRBV6-3 and TRBJ1-5; 7 bases line up with TRBD1. The CDR3 is 15 amino acids. The germline CDR1 and CDR2 sequences are MNHEY and SVGEGT. Unmatched junction bases numbered 9, after V lost 5 bases and J lost 5 bases. In DNA form, the CDR3 reads TGTGCCAGCAGTCACAGGCAGGGGGTTCATCAGCCCCAGCATTTT. Amino acids: CASSHRQGVHQPQHF.

The chain recombines TRBV5-4 with TRBJ2-7, with 12 bases aligning to TRBD2. CDR1 is SGHNT and CDR2 is YYREEE in the germline V gene (reference sequence). V shed 4 bases and J 5 bases; nucleotides not matched to a gene: 1. The CDR3 sequence is 13 residues long. In DNA form, the CDR3 reads TGTGCCAGCAGCCTAGCGGGAGGGAACGAGCAGTACTTC. Its protein is CASSLAGGNEQYF.

This rearrangement joins TRBV7-2 to TRBJ2-5; 11 bases are a match to TRBD2. The CDR3 consists of 14 residues. The germline V gene has CDR1 SGHTA and CDR2 FQGNSA. V lost 4 bases to trimming and J lost 5 bases; unmatched junction nucleotides: 3. CDR3 nucleotides: TGTGCCAGCAGCTCCGGACTAGCGGGTGAGACCCAGTACTTC. Translation: CASSSGLAGETQYF.

This clone has only one observation. The V call is TRBV18, the J call TRBJ1-1, with D hard to call. Germline V gene lookup returns CDR1 KGHSH and CDR2 LQKENI. V lost 3 bases and J 2 bases, leaving 7 bases between the germline ends. This CDR3 has 13 amino acids. The CDR3 loop is CASSPVLNTEAFF. CDR3 bases: TGTGCCAGCTCACCCGTCTTAAACACTGAAGCTTTCTTT.